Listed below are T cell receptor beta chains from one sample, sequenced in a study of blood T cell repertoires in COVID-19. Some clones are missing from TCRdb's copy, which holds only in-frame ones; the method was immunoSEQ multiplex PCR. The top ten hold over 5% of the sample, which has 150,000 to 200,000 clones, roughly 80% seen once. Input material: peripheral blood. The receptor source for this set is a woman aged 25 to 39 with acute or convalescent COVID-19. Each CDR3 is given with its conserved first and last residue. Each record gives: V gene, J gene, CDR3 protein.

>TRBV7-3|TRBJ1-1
CASSLEGNTEAFF
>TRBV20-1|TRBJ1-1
CSASRQGARNTEAFF
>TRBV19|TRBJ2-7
CASTRSSDTSYEQYF
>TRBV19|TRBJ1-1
CASSIARQGNTEAFF
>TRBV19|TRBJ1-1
CASRQGFTEAFF
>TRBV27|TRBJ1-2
CASSFALNYGYTF
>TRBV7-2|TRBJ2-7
CASSLVLANAYEQYF
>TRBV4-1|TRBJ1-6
CASSQTGGGFGSPLHF
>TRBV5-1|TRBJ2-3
CASSLDLALSTDTQYF
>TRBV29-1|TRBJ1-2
CSVEGLGTGTNYGYTF
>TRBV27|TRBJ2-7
CASRRSLGGETYEQYF
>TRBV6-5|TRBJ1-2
CASTLATGNYGYTF
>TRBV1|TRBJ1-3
CTSSQERGGLRNTIYF
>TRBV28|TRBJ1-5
CASRYRGNQPQHF
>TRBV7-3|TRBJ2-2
CASSLMVGAAGELFF
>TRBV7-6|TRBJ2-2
CATWDLRGGSGELFF
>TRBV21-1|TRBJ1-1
CASSKGNTEAFF
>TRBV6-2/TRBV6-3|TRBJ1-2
CASSYPPGKGLSGYTF
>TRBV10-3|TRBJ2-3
CAIGRGGSTDTQYF
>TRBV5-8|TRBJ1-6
CASSLGGAGSPLHF
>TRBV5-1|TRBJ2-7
CASSSNPGTSSYEQYF
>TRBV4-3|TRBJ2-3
CASSQQDIDTDTQYF
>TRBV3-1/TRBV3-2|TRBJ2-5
CASSPPRVRRDREELQETQYF
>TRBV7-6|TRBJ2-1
CASSLSSGPSYNEQFF
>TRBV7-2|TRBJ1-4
CASSLGAGGTNEKLFF
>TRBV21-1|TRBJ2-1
CASSKGQNPGSTNNEQFF
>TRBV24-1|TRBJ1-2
CATSDPPGQGLANYGYTF
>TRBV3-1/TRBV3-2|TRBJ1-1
CASSQVTRGKAFF
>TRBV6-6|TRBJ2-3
CASSSGDTSNTDTQYF
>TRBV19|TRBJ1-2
CASSYSYGYTF
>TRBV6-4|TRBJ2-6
CASSNGESGANVLTF
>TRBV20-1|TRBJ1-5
CSASTEIRGQPQHF
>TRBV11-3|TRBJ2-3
CASSLGGQGTDTQYF
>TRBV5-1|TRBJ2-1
CASSLAWRVGNEQFF
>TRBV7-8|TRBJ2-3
CASSPTPPEDTQYF
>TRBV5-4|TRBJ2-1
CASSLPRTTGGNEQFF
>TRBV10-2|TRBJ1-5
CASSEYRASNQPQHF
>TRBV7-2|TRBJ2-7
CASSLEFRGYEQYF
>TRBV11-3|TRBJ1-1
CASSSGAEAFF
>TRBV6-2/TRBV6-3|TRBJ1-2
CASSYVLAGDYGYTF
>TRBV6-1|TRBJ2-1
CASSEGIRTSFLPSSYNEQFF
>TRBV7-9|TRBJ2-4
CASSPRTGVNIQYF
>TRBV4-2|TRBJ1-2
CASSQKGDGYTF
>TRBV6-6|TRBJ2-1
CASRSRGQGSYNEQFF
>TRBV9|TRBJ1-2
CASSVGRAGPNQGYTF
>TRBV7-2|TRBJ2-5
CASSIRDRKETQYF
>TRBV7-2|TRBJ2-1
CASSLVRGTSRQFF
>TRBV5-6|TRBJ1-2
CASRLTGIWYGYTF
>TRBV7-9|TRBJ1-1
CASSTGRTEAFF
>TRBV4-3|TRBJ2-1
CASSQVAYNEQFF
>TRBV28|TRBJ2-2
CASRRAGVGTGELFF
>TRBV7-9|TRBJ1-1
CASSLSGQGTTEAFF
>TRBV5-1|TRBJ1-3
CASSRLQGGGGNTIYF
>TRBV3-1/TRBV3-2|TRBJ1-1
CASLRQGDRGTEAFF
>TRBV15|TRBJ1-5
CATSDGTGPFF
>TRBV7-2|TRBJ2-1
CASSLATSGFTYNEQFF
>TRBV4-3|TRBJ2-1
CASSLRLAGGITNSYNEQFF
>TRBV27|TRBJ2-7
CASSPGQGAYEQYF
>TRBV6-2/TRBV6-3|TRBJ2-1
CASSYTGTSAYNEQFF
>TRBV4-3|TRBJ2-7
CASSQGLGRGTHEQYF